Listed below are T cell receptor beta chains from one sample, sequenced in a study of blood T cell repertoires in COVID-19. Sequenced by immunoSEQ multiplex PCR; TCRdb stores in-frame clones only, minus some. The sample records around 60,000 clones, roughly 87% being singletons. The sequenced sample was peripheral blood. All receptors come from a man aged 50-60 years with active COVID-19. Each CDR3 is given with its conserved first and last residue. Each record gives: D gene, V gene, J gene, clone size, CDR3 DNA, CDR3 protein. D genes are given only for firm matches. Only part of the rows carry a size: once, few, many, or a class if the clone is expanded.

d_gene: .; v_gene: TRBV3-1/TRBV3-2; j_gene: TRBJ1-2; abundance: .; CDR3nt: TGTGCCAGCAGCCAAGGACAGGTAACTGGCTACACCTTC; CDR3aa: CASSQGQVTGYTF
d_gene: TRBD1; v_gene: TRBV4-3; j_gene: TRBJ2-4; abundance: .; CDR3nt: TGCGCCAGCAGCCAAGAAGTGGGACAGGGGAAGTCGGCCAAAAACATTCAGTACTTC; CDR3aa: CASSQEVGQGKSAKNIQYF
d_gene: .; v_gene: TRBV19; j_gene: TRBJ1-3; abundance: .; CDR3nt: TGTGCCAGTAGTTCTCGAGACACATACTCTGGAAACACCATATATTTT; CDR3aa: CASSSRDTYSGNTIYF
d_gene: TRBD1; v_gene: TRBV7-2; j_gene: TRBJ1-1; abundance: .; CDR3nt: TGTGCCAGCAGCTTCGGACAGGTGAACACTGAAGCTTTCTTT; CDR3aa: CASSFGQVNTEAFF
d_gene: TRBD2; v_gene: TRBV5-1; j_gene: TRBJ2-1; abundance: .; CDR3nt: TGCGCCAGCAGTCAAGCTAGCGGGGCCTACAATGAGCAGTTCTTC; CDR3aa: CASSQASGAYNEQFF
d_gene: .; v_gene: TRBV6-5; j_gene: TRBJ1-1; abundance: .; CDR3nt: TGTGCCAGCAGTCCCCAGGTGGGCTGGAACACTGAAGCTTTCTTT; CDR3aa: CASSPQVGWNTEAFF
d_gene: .; v_gene: TRBV30; j_gene: TRBJ1-3; abundance: .; CDR3nt: TGTGCCTCCTCCCAGGGTCCGGGAAACACCATATATTTT; CDR3aa: CASSQGPGNTIYF
d_gene: TRBD2; v_gene: TRBV4-2; j_gene: TRBJ2-5; abundance: .; CDR3nt: TGTGCCAGCAGCCGGGGGACTAGCGGGAGCGAGACCCAGTACTTC; CDR3aa: CASSRGTSGSETQYF
d_gene: .; v_gene: TRBV11-2; j_gene: TRBJ2-5; abundance: .; CDR3nt: TGTGCCAGCAGCTTAGCTTCAGCAGGCCAAGAGACCCAGTACTTC; CDR3aa: CASSLASAGQETQYF
d_gene: .; v_gene: TRBV5-4; j_gene: TRBJ2-2; abundance: .; CDR3nt: TGTGCCAGCAGCTTGGCTCTAGCAGACACCGGGGAGCTGTTTTTT; CDR3aa: CASSLALADTGELFF
d_gene: .; v_gene: TRBV25-1; j_gene: TRBJ1-2; abundance: .; CDR3nt: TGTGCCAGCCGAGACCCCCGACAGCCATTCTATGGCTACACCTTC; CDR3aa: CASRDPRQPFYGYTF
d_gene: TRBD2; v_gene: TRBV13; j_gene: TRBJ2-2; abundance: .; CDR3nt: TGTGCCAGCGCCCCAGAGGGGCTAGCGGGGGTCTTGAACACCGGGGAGCTGTTTTTT; CDR3aa: CASAPEGLAGVLNTGELFF
d_gene: .; v_gene: TRBV6-5; j_gene: TRBJ1-6; abundance: .; CDR3nt: TGTGCCAGCAGTTCCCCAGGGGTAGCCTATAATTCACCCCTCCACTTT; CDR3aa: CASSSPGVAYNSPLHF
d_gene: .; v_gene: TRBV12-3/TRBV12-4; j_gene: TRBJ1-2; abundance: .; CDR3nt: TGTGCCAGCAGTTTATTCCCAAACTATGGCTACACCTTC; CDR3aa: CASSLFPNYGYTF
d_gene: .; v_gene: TRBV7-6; j_gene: TRBJ2-2; abundance: once; CDR3nt: TGTGCCAGCAGCTTCGGGGGAGCAGGGCGCGGCACCGGGGAGCTGTTTTTT; CDR3aa: CASSFGGAGRGTGELFF
d_gene: .; v_gene: TRBV12-3/TRBV12-4; j_gene: TRBJ2-1; abundance: .; CDR3nt: TGTGCCAGCAGTTTTCTAGTCCATGAGCAGTTCTTC; CDR3aa: CASSFLVHEQFF
d_gene: TRBD1; v_gene: TRBV6-8; j_gene: TRBJ2-3; abundance: .; CDR3nt: TGTGCCAGCAGTTTCGATGTACGGGACAGGGAAAAAGATACGCAGTATTTT; CDR3aa: CASSFDVRDREKDTQYF
d_gene: .; v_gene: TRBV5-5; j_gene: TRBJ2-3; abundance: once; CDR3nt: TGTGCCAGCACCACCCGGGGGGCCCGCGCGGATACGCAGTATTTT; CDR3aa: CASTTRGARADTQYF
d_gene: TRBD2; v_gene: TRBV13; j_gene: TRBJ2-1; abundance: .; CDR3nt: TGTGCCAGCAGCTTTTCACTAGCGGGGGTGGATGAGCAGTTCTTC; CDR3aa: CASSFSLAGVDEQFF
d_gene: TRBD2; v_gene: TRBV24-1; j_gene: TRBJ2-3; abundance: .; CDR3nt: TGTGCCACCAGTGATTCTAGCGGGATCACAGATACGCAGTATTTT; CDR3aa: CATSDSSGITDTQYF
d_gene: TRBD1; v_gene: TRBV6-5; j_gene: TRBJ1-6; abundance: .; CDR3nt: TGTGCCAGCAGTTGGGACAGGGGAAATTCACCCCTCCACTTT; CDR3aa: CASSWDRGNSPLHF
d_gene: .; v_gene: TRBV11-2; j_gene: TRBJ2-1; abundance: .; CDR3nt: TGTGCCAGCAGCTTCTCTCGTACATATGAGCAGTTCTTC; CDR3aa: CASSFSRTYEQFF
d_gene: .; v_gene: TRBV20-1; j_gene: TRBJ1-2; abundance: .; CDR3nt: TGCAGTGCTCTCGGGACATCGGGCTACACCTTC; CDR3aa: CSALGTSGYTF
d_gene: TRBD2; v_gene: TRBV5-5; j_gene: TRBJ2-7; abundance: .; CDR3nt: TGTGCCAGCAGCCGGAGCGGGGGGCCCTACGAGCAGTACTTC; CDR3aa: CASSRSGGPYEQYF
d_gene: .; v_gene: TRBV2; j_gene: TRBJ1-5; abundance: .; CDR3nt: TGTGCCAGCAAGGTGGGGGCCGGGCAGCCCCAGCATTTT; CDR3aa: CASKVGAGQPQHF
d_gene: .; v_gene: TRBV5-1; j_gene: TRBJ1-1; abundance: .; CDR3nt: TGCGCCAGCAGCTTGATGGGCTCGGCTGAAGCTTTCTTT; CDR3aa: CASSLMGSAEAFF
d_gene: TRBD1; v_gene: TRBV7-6; j_gene: TRBJ1-1; abundance: .; CDR3nt: TGTGCCAGCAGCGCTCATCAGGGGGGGAACACTGAAGCTTTCTTT; CDR3aa: CASSAHQGGNTEAFF
d_gene: .; v_gene: TRBV19; j_gene: TRBJ2-3; abundance: .; CDR3nt: TGTGCCAGTAGTATGCGGTCCCGGGATACGCAGTATTTT; CDR3aa: CASSMRSRDTQYF
d_gene: TRBD1; v_gene: TRBV7-2; j_gene: TRBJ1-2; abundance: .; CDR3nt: TGTGCCAGCAGCACCGGGACAGAAAACTATGGCTACACCTTC; CDR3aa: CASSTGTENYGYTF
d_gene: TRBD2; v_gene: TRBV2; j_gene: TRBJ2-1; abundance: once; CDR3nt: TGTGCCTGTCTAGCGGGGGGCCGGAATGAGCAGTTCTTC; CDR3aa: CACLAGGRNEQFF
d_gene: .; v_gene: TRBV20-1; j_gene: TRBJ1-1; abundance: .; CDR3nt: TGCAGTGCTAGAGATCCCCCTAGAGCTTTCTTT; CDR3aa: CSARDPPRAFF
d_gene: .; v_gene: TRBV27; j_gene: TRBJ1-2; abundance: .; CDR3nt: TGTGCCAGCAGTTTGAGGGGACAAAATAACTATGGCTACACCTTC; CDR3aa: CASSLRGQNNYGYTF
d_gene: TRBD2; v_gene: TRBV5-4; j_gene: TRBJ2-2; abundance: .; CDR3nt: TGTGCCAGCAGACACCCAAGGCTAGCGGGGTACACCGGGGAGCTGTTTTTT; CDR3aa: CASRHPRLAGYTGELFF
d_gene: .; v_gene: TRBV6-6; j_gene: TRBJ1-2; abundance: .; CDR3nt: TGTGCCAGCAGTTCTCGTGGACTGACGAACTATGGCTACACCTTC; CDR3aa: CASSSRGLTNYGYTF
d_gene: .; v_gene: TRBV10-3; j_gene: TRBJ2-1; abundance: once; CDR3nt: TGTGCCATCAGTGAGTCTTCGAATGAGCAGTTCTTC; CDR3aa: CAISESSNEQFF
d_gene: TRBD2; v_gene: TRBV30; j_gene: TRBJ2-1; abundance: .; CDR3nt: TGTGCCTGGAGAGACCCCACTAGCGACCCGGACAATGAGCAGTTCTTC; CDR3aa: CAWRDPTSDPDNEQFF
d_gene: TRBD1; v_gene: TRBV6-6; j_gene: TRBJ2-7; abundance: once; CDR3nt: TGTGCCAGCAGCCGGGGACAGGTAACATACGAGCAGTACTTC; CDR3aa: CASSRGQVTYEQYF
d_gene: .; v_gene: TRBV7-2; j_gene: TRBJ2-2; abundance: .; CDR3nt: TGTGCCAGCAGCTTAGGAAGGCTAGGCACCGGGGAGCTGTTTTTT; CDR3aa: CASSLGRLGTGELFF
d_gene: .; v_gene: TRBV19; j_gene: TRBJ2-1; abundance: .; CDR3nt: TGTGCCAGTAGTACCCCGACGGTGAGGGACAATGAGCAGTTCTTC; CDR3aa: CASSTPTVRDNEQFF
d_gene: .; v_gene: TRBV6-4; j_gene: TRBJ1-1; abundance: few; CDR3nt: TGTGCCAGCAGTCCCTCCTTTACAGGAGAGAGCGAAGCTTTCTTT; CDR3aa: CASSPSFTGESEAFF
d_gene: .; v_gene: TRBV2; j_gene: TRBJ1-1; abundance: .; CDR3nt: TGTGCCAGCATTGCGGGGTTAAGAAACACTGAAGCTTTCTTT; CDR3aa: CASIAGLRNTEAFF
d_gene: .; v_gene: TRBV13; j_gene: TRBJ2-7; abundance: .; CDR3nt: TGTGCCAGCAGCCCCAGGGGGGACACCGTGGCCGAGCAGTACTTC; CDR3aa: CASSPRGDTVAEQYF